This TCR beta chain was sequenced for a study of blood T cell repertoires in COVID-19. At the level of the study: Some COVID-19 samples were acute and others convalescent; all came from the United States, Italy and Spain. In each case, the material was cDNA or gDNA derived from T cells, B-cell-depleted T cells, or PBMCs.

Original processing notes: How many nucleated cells were present was estimated from reference gene primer amplification. Data came from immunoSEQ multiplex PCR; TCRdb stores just in-frame clones and leaves some out. D and trimming come from the DNA, and the V and J calls and clone size come from that table. The sample includes approximately 260,000 clones, 89% of them seen just once. CDR3 size: 15 residues. Germline values: CDR1 SGHNT, CDR2 YENEEA. Unmatched junction bases numbered 5, after V lost 2 bases and J lost 7 bases. The chain couples TRBV11-3 to TRBJ2-1; 10 bases line up with TRBD2. The sequence was obtained from a middle-aged woman who had recovered from COVID-19. The material sequenced was peripheral blood. The CDR3 spells CASSLLAGDVNEQFF. CDR3 DNA: TGTGCCAGCAGCTTACTAGCGGGAGATGTGAATGAGCAGTTCTTC.